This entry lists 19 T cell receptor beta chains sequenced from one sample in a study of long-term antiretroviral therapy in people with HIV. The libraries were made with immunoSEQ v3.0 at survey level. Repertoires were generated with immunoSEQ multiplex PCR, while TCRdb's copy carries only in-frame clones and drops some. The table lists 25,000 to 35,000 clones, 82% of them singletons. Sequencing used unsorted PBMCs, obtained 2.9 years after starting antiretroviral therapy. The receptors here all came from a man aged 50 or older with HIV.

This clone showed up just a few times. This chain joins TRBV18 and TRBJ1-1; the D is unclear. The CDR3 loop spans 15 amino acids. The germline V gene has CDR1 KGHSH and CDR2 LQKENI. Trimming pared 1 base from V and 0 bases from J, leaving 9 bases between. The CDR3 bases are TGTGCCAGCTCACCACTGGCATCCATGAACACTGAAGCTTTCTTT. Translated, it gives CASSPLASMNTEAFF. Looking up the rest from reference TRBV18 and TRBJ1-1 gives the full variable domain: NAGVMQNPRHLVRRRGQEARLRCSPMKGHSHVYWYRQLPEEGLKFMVYLQKENIIDESGMPKERFSAEFPKEGPSILRIQQVVRGDSAAYFCASSPLASMNTEAFFGQGTRLTVV.

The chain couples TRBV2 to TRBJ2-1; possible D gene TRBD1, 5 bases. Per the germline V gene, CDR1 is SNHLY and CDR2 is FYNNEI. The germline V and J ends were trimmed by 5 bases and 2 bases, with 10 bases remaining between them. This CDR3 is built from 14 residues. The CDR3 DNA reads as TGTGCCAGCAGTATTAGGGGTGCCTACAATGAGCAGTTCTTC. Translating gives CASSIRGAYNEQFF.

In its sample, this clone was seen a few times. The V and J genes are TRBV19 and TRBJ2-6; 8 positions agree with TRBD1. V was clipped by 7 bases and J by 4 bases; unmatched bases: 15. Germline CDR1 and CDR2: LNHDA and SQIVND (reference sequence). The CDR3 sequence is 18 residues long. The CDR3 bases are TGTGCCAGTAACGACCCCGGACAGGGAGTGTGGGGGGCCAACGTCCTGACTTTC. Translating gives CASNDPGQGVWGANVLTF.

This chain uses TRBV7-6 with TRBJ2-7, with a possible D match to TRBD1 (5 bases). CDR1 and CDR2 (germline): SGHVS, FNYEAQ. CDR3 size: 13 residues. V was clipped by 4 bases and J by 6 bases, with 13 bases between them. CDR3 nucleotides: TGTGCCAGCAGCTCCCAGGGTCCTGTCGAGCAGTACTTC. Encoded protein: CASSSQGPVEQYF.

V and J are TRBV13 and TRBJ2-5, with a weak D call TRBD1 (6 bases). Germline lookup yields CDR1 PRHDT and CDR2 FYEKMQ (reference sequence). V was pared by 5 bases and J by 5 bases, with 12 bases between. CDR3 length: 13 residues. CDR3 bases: TGTGCCAGCAGCCCGGACAGAAGGGAGACCCAGTACTTC. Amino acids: CASSPDRRETQYF.

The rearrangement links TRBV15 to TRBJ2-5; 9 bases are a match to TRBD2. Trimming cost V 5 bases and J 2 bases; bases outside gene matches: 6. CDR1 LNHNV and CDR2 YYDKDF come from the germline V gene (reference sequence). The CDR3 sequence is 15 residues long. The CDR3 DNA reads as TGTGCCACCAGCGTCGCGGGGGGGAGGCAAGAGACCCAGTACTTC. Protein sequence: CATSVAGGRQETQYF.

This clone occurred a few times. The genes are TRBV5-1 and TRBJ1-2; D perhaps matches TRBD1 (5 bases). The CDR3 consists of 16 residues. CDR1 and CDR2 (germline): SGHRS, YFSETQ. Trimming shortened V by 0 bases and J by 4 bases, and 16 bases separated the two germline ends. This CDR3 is CASSLGAGSRGYGYTF. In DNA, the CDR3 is TGCGCCAGCAGCTTGGGGGCAGGGAGTCGTGGCTATGGCTACACCTTC.

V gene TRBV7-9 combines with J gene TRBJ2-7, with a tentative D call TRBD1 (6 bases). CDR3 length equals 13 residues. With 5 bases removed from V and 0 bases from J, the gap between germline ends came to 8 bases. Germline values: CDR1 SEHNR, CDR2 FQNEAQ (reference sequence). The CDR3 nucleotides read TGTGCCAGCAGCAAGGACAGCTCCTACGAGCAGTACTTC. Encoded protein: CASSKDSSYEQYF.

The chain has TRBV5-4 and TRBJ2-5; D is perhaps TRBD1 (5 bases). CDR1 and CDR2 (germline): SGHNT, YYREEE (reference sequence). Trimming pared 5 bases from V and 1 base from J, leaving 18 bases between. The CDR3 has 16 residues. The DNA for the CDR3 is TGTGCCAGCAGAGCGACCCCAACAGGCCCCCAAGAGACCCAGTACTTC. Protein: CASRATPTGPQETQYF.

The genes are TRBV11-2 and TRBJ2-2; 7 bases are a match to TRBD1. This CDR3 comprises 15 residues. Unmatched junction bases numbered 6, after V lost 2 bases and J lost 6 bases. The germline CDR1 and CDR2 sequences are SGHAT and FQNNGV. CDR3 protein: CASSLRRGQAGELFF. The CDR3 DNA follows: TGTGCCAGCAGCTTACGAAGGGGGCAAGCCGGGGAGCTGTTTTTT.

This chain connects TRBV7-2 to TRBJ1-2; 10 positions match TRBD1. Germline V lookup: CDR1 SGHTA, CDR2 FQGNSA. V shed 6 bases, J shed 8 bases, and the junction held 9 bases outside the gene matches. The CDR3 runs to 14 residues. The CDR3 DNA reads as TGTGCCAGCAGACGGAGACAGGGGGCAAACGGCTACACCTTC. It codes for CASRRRQGANGYTF.

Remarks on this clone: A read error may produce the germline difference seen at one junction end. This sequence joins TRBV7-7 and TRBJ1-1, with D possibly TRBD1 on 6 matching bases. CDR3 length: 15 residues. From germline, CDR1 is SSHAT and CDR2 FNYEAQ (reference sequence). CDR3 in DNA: TGTGCTAGCAGCCGAAACAGGGCCCGGATAGGTGAAGCTTTCTTT. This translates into CASSRNRARIGEAFF.

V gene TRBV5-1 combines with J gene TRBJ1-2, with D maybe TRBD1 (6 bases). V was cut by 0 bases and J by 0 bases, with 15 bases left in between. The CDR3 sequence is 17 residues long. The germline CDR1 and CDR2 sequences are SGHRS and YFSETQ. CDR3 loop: CASSLATVPGANYGYTF. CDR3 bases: TGCGCCAGCAGCTTGGCCACGGTTCCAGGGGCTAACTATGGCTACACCTTC.

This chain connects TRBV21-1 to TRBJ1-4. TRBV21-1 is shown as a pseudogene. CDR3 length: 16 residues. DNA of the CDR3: TGTGCCAGCAATAGTAAGGACCCTGCAACTAATGAAAAACTGTTTTTT. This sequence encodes CASNSKDPATNEKLFF.

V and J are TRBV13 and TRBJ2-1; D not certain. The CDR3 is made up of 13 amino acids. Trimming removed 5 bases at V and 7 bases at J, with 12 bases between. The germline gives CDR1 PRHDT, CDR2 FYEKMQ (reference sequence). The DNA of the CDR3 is TGTGCCAGCAGCCATCGTGGCCTGAATGAGCAGTTCTTC. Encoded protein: CASSHRGLNEQFF.

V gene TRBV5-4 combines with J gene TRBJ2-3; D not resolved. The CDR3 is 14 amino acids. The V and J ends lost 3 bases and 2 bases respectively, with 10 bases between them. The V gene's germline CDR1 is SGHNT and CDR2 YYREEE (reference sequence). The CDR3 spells CASSSLDLTDTQYF. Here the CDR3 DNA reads TGTGCCAGCAGCTCTTTAGACCTCACAGATACGCAGTATTTT.

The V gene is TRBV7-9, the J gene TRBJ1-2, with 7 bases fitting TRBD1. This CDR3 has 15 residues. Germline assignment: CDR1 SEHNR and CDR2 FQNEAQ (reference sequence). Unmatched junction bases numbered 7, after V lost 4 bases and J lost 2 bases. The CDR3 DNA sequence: TGTGCCAGCAGCTCTTTTTCGGGACAGAACTATGGCTACACCTTC. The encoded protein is CASSSFSGQNYGYTF.

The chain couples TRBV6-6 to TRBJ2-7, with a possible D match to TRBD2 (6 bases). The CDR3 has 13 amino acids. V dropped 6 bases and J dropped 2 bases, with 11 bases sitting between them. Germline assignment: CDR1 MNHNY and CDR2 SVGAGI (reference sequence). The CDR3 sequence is CASRETGAYEQYF. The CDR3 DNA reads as TGTGCCAGCAGGGAAACGGGGGCCTACGAGCAGTACTTC.

This chain's CDR3 is CASSFSTGTGVNSPLHF. The CDR3 nucleotides are TGCGCCAGCAGCTTCTCAACCGGGACAGGGGTGAATTCACCCCTCCACTTT. The chain links TRBV5-1 to TRBJ1-6; TRBD1 matches at 10 bases. Germline-derived CDR1 and CDR2 are SGHRS and YFSETQ. This CDR3 is built from 17 residues. V was clipped by 2 bases and J by 7 bases; unmatched bases: 9.